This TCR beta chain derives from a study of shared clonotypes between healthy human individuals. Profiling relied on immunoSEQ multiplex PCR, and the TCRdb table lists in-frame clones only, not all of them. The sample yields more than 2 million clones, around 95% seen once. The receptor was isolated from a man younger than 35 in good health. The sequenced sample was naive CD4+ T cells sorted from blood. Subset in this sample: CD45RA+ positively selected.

CDR3 DNA: TGTGCCACCAGCAGAGCTAATCGGGAGCTTCTTCACGAGCAGTACTTC. Its protein product is CATSRANRELLHEQYF. This sequence joins TRBV15 and TRBJ2-7; D is possibly TRBD2 (6 bases). V was cut by 1 base and J by 5 bases, with 18 bases left in between. Germline CDR1 reads LNHNV; CDR2 reads YYDKDF (reference sequence). The CDR3 spans 16 residues.